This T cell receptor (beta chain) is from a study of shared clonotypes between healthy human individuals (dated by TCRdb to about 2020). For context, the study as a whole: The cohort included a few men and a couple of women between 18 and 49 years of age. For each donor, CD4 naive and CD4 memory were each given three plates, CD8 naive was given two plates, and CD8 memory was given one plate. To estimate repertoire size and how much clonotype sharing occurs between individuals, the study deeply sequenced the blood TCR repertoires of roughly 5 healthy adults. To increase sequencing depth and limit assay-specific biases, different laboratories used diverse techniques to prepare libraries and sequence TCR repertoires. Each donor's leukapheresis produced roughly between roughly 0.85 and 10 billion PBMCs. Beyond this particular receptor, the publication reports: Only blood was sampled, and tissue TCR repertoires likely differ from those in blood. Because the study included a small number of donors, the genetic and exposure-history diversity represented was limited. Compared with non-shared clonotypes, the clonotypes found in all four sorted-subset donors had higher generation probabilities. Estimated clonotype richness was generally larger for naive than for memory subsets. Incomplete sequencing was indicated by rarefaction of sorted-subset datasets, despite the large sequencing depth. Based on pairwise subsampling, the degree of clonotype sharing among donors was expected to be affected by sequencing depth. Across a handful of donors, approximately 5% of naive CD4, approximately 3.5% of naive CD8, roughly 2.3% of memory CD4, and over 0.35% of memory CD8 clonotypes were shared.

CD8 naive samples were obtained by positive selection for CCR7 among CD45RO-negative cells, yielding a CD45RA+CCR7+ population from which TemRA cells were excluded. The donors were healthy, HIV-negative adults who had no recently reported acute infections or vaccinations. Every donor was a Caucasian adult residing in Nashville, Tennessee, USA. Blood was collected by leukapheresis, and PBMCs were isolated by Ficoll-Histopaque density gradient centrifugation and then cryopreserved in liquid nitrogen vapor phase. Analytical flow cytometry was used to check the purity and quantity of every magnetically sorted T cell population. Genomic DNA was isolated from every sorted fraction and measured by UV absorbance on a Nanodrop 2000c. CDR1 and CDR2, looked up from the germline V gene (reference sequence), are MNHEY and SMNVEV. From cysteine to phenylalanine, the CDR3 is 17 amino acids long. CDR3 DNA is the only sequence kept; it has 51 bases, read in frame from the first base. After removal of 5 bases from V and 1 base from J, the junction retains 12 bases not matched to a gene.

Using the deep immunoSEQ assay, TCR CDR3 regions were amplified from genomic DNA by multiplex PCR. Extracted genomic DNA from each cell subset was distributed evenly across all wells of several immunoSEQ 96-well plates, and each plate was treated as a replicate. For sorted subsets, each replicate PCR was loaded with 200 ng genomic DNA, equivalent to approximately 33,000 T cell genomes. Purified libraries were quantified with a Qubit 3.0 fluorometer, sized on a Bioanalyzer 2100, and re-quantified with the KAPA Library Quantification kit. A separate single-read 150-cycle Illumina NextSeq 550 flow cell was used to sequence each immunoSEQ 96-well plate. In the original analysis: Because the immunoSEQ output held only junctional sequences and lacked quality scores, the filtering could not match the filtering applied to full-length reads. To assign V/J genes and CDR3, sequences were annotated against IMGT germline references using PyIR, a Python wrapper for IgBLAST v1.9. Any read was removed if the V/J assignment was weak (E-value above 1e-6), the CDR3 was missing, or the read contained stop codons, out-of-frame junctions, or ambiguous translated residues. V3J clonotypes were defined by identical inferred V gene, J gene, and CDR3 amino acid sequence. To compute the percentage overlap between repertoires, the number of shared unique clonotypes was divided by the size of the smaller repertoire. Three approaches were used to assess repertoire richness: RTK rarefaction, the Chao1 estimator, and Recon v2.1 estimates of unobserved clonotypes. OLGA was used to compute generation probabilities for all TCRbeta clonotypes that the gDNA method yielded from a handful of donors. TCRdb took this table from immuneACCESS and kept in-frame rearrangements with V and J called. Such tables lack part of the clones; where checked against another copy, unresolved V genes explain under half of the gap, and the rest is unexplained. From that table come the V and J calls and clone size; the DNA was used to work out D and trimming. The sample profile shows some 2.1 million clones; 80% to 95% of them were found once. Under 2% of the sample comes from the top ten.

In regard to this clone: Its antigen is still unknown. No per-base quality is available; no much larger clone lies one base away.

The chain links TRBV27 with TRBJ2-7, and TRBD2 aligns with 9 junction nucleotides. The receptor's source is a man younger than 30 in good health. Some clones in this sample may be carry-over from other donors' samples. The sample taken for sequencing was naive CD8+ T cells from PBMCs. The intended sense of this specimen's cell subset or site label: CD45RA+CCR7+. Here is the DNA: TGTGCCAGCAGTCCTCGACTAGCGGCAGGGGTTTCCTACGAGCAGTACTTC. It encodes CASSPRLAAGVSYEQYF.